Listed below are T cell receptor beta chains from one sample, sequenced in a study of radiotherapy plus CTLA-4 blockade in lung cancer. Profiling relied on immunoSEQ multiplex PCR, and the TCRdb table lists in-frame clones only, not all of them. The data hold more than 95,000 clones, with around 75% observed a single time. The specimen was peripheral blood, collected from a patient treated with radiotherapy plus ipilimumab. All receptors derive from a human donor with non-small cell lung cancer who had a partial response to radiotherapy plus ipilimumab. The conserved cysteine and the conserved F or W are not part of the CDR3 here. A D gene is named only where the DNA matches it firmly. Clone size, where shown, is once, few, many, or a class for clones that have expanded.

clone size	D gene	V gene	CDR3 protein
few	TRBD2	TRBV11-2	ASSLGASGEETQY
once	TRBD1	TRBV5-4	ASRFGDRPYEQY
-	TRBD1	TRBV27	ASRTDRVNEKLF
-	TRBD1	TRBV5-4	ASSIGVRGRAFWDTEAF
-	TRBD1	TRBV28	ASRPGGVYGYT
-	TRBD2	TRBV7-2	ASSPRGLAGAVDTQY
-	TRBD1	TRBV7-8	ASSEQGYEQY
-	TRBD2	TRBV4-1	ASSPHAGVYEQF
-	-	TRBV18	ASSPRDKTVEPQH
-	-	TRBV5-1	ASSLTAGANVLT
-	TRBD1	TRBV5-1	ASRTGTGLTDTQY
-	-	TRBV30	ARELGPNYGYT
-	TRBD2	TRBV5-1	ASRKPGTSPTLGQF
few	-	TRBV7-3	ASSPDPLNTGELF
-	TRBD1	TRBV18	ASSPGTGEKENQPQH
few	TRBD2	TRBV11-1	ASSRGTSGSEQY